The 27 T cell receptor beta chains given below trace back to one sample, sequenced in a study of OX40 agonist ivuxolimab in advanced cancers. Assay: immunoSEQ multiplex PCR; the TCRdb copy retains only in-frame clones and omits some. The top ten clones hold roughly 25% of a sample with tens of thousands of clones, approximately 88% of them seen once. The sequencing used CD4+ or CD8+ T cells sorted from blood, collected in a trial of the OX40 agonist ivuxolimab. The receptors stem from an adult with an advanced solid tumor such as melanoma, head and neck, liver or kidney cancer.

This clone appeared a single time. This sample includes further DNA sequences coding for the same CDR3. Here the CDR3 DNA reads TGTGCCAGCTCACCAGGGACAGGGCCCTACGAGCAGTACTTC. Amino acid sequence: CASSPGTGPYEQYF. This chain uses TRBV18 with TRBJ2-7; TRBD1 agrees at 9 bases. The trim removed 2 bases at V and 2 bases at J, leaving 1 base unmatched. From germline, CDR1 is KGHSH and CDR2 LQKENI. This CDR3 comprises 14 residues.

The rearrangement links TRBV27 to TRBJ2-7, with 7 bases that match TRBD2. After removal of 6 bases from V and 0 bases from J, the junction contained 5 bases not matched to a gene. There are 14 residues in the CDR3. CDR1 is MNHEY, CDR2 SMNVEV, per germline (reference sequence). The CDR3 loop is CASSPWGGSYEQYF. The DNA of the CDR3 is TGTGCCAGCAGCCCCTGGGGGGGCTCCTACGAGCAGTACTTC.

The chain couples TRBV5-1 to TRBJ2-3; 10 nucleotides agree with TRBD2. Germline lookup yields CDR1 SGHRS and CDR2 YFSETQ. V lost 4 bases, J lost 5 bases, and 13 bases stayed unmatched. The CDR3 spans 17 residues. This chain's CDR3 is CASSPWASGSLGDTQYF. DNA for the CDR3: TGCGCCAGCAGCCCCTGGGCTAGCGGGAGTCTGGGAGATACGCAGTATTTT. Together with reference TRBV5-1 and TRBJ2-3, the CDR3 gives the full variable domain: KAGVTQTPRYLIKTRGQQVTLSCSPISGHRSVSWYQQTPGQGLQFLFEYFSETQRNKGNFPGRFSGRQFSNSRSEMNVSTLELGDSALYLCASSPWASGSLGDTQYFGPGTRLTVL.

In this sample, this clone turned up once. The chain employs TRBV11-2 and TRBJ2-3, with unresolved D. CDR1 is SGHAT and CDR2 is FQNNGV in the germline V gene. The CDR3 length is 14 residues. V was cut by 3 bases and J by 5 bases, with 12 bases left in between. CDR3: CASSFLWGIDTQYF. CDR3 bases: TGTGCCAGCAGCTTTTTGTGGGGAATAGATACGCAGTATTTT. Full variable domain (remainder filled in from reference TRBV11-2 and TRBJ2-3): EAGVAQSPRYKIIEKRQSVAFWCNPISGHATLYWYQQILGQGPKLLIQFQNNGVVDDSQLPKDRFSAERLKGVDSTLKIQPAKLEDSAVYLCASSFLWGIDTQYFGPGTRLTVL.

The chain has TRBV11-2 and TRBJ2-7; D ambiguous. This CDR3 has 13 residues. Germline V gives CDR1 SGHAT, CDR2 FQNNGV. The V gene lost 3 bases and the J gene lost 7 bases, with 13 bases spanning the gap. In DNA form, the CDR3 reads TGTGCCAGCAGCTTGTTCGGGTCTGGTGAGCAGTACTTC. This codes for CASSLFGSGEQYF.

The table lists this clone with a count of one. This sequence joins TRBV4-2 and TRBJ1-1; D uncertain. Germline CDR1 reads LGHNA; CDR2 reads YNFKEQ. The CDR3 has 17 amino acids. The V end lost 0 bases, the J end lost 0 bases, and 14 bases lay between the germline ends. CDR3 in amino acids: CASSQEGPGTMNTEAFF. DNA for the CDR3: TGTGCCAGCAGCCAAGAGGGCCCCGGAACAATGAACACTGAAGCTTTCTTT.

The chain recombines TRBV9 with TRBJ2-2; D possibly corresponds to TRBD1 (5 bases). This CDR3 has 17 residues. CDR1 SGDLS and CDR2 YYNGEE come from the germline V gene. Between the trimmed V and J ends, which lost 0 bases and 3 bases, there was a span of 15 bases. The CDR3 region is CASSVARQGGDTGELFF. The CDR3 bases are TGTGCCAGCAGCGTAGCTCGGCAGGGTGGAGACACCGGGGAGCTGTTTTTT.

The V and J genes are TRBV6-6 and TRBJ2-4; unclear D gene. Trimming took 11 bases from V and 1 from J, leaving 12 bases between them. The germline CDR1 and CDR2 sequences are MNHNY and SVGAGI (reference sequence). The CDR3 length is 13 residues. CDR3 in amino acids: CAHGRAAKNIQYF. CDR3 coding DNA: TGTGCCCACGGTCGGGCTGCCAAAAACATTCAGTACTTC.

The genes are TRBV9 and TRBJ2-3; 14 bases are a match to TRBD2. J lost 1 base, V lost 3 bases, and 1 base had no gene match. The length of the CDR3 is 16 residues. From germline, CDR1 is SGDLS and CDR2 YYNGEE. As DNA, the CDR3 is TGTGCCAGCAGCGGACTAGCGGGGGGGCGCACAGATACGCAGTATTTT. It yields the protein CASSGLAGGRTDTQYF.

As DNA, the CDR3 is TGCAGCGCCAACGACGGGGATACCTACGAGCAGTACTTC. Amino acids: CSANDGDTYEQYF. V is TRBV29-1 and J is TRBJ2-7; tentatively, D is TRBD2 (5 bases). The CDR3 consists of 13 residues. Trimming shortened V by 7 bases and J by 2 bases, and 15 bases separated the two germline ends. CDR1 SQVTM and CDR2 ANQGSEA come from the germline V gene.

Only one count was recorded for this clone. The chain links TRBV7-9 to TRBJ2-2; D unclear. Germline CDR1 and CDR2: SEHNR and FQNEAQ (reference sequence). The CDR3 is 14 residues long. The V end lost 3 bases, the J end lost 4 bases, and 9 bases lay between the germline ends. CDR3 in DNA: TGTGCCAGCAGCTTTGTGGGTGTCACCGGGGAGCTGTTTTTT. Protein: CASSFVGVTGELFF.

The CDR3: CASSFSALTTLSYGYTF. CDR3 sequence (DNA): TGTGCCAGCAGTTTTTCCGCATTGACGACACTGAGCTATGGCTACACCTTC. This chain connects TRBV27 to TRBJ1-2; unclear D gene. This CDR3 contains 17 residues. The V and J ends lost 3 bases and 4 bases respectively, with 21 bases between them. Germline-derived CDR1 and CDR2 are MNHEY and SMNVEV (reference sequence).

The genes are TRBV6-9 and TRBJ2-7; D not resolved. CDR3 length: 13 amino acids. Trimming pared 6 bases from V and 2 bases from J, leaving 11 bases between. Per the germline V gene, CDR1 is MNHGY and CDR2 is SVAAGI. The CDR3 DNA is TGTGCCAGCAGCGCTGGACGGGCCTACGAGCAGTACTTC. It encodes CASSAGRAYEQYF.

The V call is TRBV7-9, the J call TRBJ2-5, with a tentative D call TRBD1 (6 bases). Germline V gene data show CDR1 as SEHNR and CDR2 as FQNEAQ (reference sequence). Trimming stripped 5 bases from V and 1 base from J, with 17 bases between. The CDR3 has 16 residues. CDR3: CASSPSPVQGQETQYF. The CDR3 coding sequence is TGTGCCAGCAGCCCAAGTCCCGTACAGGGCCAAGAGACCCAGTACTTC.

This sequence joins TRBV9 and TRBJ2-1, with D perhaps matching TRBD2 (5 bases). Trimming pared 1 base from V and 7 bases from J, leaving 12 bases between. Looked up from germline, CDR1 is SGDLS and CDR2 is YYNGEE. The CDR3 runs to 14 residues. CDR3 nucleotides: TGTGCCAGCAGCGTACTTGGGTCGGGGAATGAGCAGTTCTTC. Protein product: CASSVLGSGNEQFF.

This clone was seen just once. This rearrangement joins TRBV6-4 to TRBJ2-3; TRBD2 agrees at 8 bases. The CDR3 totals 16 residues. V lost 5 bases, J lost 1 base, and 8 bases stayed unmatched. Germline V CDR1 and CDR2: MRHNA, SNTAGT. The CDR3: CASSPSGLGGTDTQYF. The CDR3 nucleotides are TGTGCCAGCAGTCCTAGCGGGCTGGGTGGCACAGATACGCAGTATTTT.

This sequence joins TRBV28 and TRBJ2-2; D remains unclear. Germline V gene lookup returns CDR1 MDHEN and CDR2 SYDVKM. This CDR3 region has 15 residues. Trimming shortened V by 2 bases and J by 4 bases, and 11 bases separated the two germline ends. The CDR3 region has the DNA TGTGCCAGCAGTTTAGGGGATCTGAGCACCGGGGAGCTGTTTTTT. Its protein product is CASSLGDLSTGELFF.

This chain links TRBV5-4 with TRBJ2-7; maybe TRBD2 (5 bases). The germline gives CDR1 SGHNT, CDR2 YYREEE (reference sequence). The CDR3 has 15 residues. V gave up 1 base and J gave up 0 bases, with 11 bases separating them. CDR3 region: CASSLLRVSSYEQYF. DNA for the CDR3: TGTGCCAGCAGCTTGTTGCGGGTATCCTCCTACGAGCAGTACTTC.

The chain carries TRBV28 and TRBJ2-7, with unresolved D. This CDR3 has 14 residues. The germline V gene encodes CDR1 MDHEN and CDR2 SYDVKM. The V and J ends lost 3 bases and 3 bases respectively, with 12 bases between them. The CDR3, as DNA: TGTGCCAGCAGTTTCCATCCCGACCTCTACGAGCAGTACTTC. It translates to CASSFHPDLYEQYF.

The CDR3 loop is CASRGLAIETQYF. The CDR3 bases are TGTGCCAGTAGGGGACTAGCAATCGAGACCCAGTACTTC. The chain recombines TRBV19 with TRBJ2-5, with 9 positions matching TRBD2. V shed 6 bases, J shed 5 bases, and the junction held 4 bases outside the gene matches. This CDR3 region has 13 residues. In germline, CDR1 is LNHDA, CDR2 SQIVND (reference sequence).

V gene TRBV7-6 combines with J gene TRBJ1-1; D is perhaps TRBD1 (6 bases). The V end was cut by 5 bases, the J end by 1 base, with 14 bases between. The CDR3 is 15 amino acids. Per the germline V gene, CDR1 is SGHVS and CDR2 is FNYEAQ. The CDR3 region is CASSARQDQNTEAFF. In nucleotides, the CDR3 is TGTGCCAGCAGCGCCCGACAGGACCAGAACACTGAAGCTTTCTTT. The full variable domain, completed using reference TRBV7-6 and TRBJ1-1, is GAGVSQSPRYKVTKRGQDVALRCDPISGHVSLYWYRQALGQGPEFLTYFNYEAQQDKSGLPNDRFSAERPEGSISTLTIQRTEQRDSAMYRCASSARQDQNTEAFFGQGTRLTVV.

The CDR3 bases are TGTGCCAGTAGTACAGGACAGGTGACGGTCGGCTACACCTTC. It yields the protein CASSTGQVTVGYTF. J is TRBJ1-2 and V is TRBV19; 7 positions agree with TRBD1. Germline V gives CDR1 LNHDA, CDR2 SQIVND (reference sequence). V shed 4 bases and J 8 bases; nucleotides not matched to a gene: 10. The CDR3 contains 14 residues.

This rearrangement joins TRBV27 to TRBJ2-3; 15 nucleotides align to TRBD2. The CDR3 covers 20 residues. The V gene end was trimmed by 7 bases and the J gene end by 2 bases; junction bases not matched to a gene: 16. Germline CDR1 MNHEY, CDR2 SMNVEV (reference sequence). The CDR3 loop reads CASTLLRGGLAGGITDTQYF. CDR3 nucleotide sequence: TGTGCCAGCACCTTACTCAGGGGGGGACTAGCGGGAGGAATCACAGATACGCAGTATTTT.

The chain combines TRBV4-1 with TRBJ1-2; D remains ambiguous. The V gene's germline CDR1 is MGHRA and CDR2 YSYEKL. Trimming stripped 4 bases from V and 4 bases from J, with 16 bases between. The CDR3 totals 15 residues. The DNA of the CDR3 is TGCGCCAGCAGCCTGGACCGAAGAGTAGGCTATGGCTACACCTTC. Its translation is CASSLDRRVGYGYTF.

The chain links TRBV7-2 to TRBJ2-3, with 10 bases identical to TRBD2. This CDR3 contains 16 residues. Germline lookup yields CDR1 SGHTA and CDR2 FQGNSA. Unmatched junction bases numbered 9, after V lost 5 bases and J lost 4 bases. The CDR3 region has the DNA TGTGCCAGCAGCCCACCAGCGGGAGGGGGTGCAGATACGCAGTATTTT. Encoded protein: CASSPPAGGGADTQYF.

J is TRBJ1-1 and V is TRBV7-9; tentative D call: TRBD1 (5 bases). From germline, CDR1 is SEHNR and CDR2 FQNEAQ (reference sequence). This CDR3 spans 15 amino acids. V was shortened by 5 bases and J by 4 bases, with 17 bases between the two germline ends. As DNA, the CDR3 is TGTGCCAGCAGCCCCGTGTCGAGGGGAGGCACTGAAGCTTTCTTT. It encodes CASSPVSRGGTEAFF.

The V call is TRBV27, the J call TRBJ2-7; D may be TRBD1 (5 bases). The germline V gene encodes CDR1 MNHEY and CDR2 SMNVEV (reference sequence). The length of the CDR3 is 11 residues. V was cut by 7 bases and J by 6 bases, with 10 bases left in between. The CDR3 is CASNQGSEQYF. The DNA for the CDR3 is TGTGCCAGCAATCAGGGTTCCGAGCAGTACTTC.